A selection of T cell receptor beta chains follows, all from one sample in a study of cytomegalovirus exposure and HLA in healthy donors. Produced via immunoSEQ multiplex PCR; TCRdb's table is partial and in-frame only. The sample has about 110,000 clones; about three quarters are singletons. The sequencing input was PBMCs. Receptors were obtained from a woman aged 60-75 years in good health and CMV-seropositive. Each CDR3 is given with its conserved first and last residue. Each record gives: V gene, J gene, clone size, D gene, CDR3 DNA, CDR3 protein. The D gene is left open where the match is weak. Size values are once, few and many counts, or a class for expanded clones, and some rows have none.

V: TRBV28
J: TRBJ1-1
size: few
D: .
DNA: TGTGCCAGCAGCCGAACTGCCCGGACAGAAGAAGCTTTCTTT
CDR3: CASSRTARTEEAFF

V: TRBV5-6
J: TRBJ1-3
size: .
D: .
DNA: TGTGCCAGCAGCTTGAAGGGGAGGTCTGGAAACACCATATATTTT
CDR3: CASSLKGRSGNTIYF

V: TRBV29-1
J: TRBJ2-7
size: .
D: .
DNA: TGCAGCGTTGGGCAGGGACTTTACTACGAGCAGTACTTC
CDR3: CSVGQGLYYEQYF

V: TRBV7-9
J: TRBJ2-5
size: .
D: .
DNA: TGTGCCAGCAGCCCCCGGGACTCGAGACAAGAGACCCAGTACTTC
CDR3: CASSPRDSRQETQYF

V: TRBV25-1
J: TRBJ2-1
size: .
D: .
DNA: TGTGCCAGCAGTGAATTAGCCACCCACAATGAGCAGTTCTTC
CDR3: CASSELATHNEQFF

V: TRBV27
J: TRBJ1-5
size: .
D: .
DNA: TGTGCCAGCATCCCTGGAGCTCTATTAATCGATAACAAACGCAATCAGCCCCAGCATTTT
CDR3: CASIPGALLIDNKRNQPQHF

V: TRBV28
J: TRBJ2-7
size: .
D: .
DNA: TGTGCCACCCGGGGAGATACCGAGCAGTACTTC
CDR3: CATRGDTEQYF

V: TRBV21-1
J: TRBJ2-7
size: .
D: .
DNA: TGTGCCAGCAGCAAAAATAACAGGGGGGCCTACGAGCAGTACTTC
CDR3: CASSKNNRGAYEQYF

V: TRBV7-9
J: TRBJ1-2
size: .
D: .
DNA: TGTGCCAGCAGCTTAGACGCAGGGCCCTATGGCTACACCTTC
CDR3: CASSLDAGPYGYTF

V: TRBV10-3
J: TRBJ2-7
size: .
D: TRBD1
DNA: TGTGCCATCAGTGCCGGGACAGGTAACTACGAGCAGTACTTC
CDR3: CAISAGTGNYEQYF

V: TRBV7-9
J: TRBJ1-1
size: .
D: .
DNA: TGTGCCAGCAGCTTACACAGGGCGATCACTGAAGCTTTCTTT
CDR3: CASSLHRAITEAFF

V: TRBV7-9
J: TRBJ1-2
size: .
D: .
DNA: TGTGCCAGCAGCTCGCCCCAGGCCCCCTATGGCTACACCTTC
CDR3: CASSSPQAPYGYTF

V: TRBV6-1
J: TRBJ2-3
size: .
D: TRBD2
DNA: TGTGCCAGCAGTCTAGCGGGAACACGCACAGATACGCAGTATTTT
CDR3: CASSLAGTRTDTQYF

V: TRBV5-5
J: TRBJ2-3
size: .
D: TRBD2
DNA: TGTGCCAGCAGCTTATCTAGCGGGATGACAGATACGCAGTATTTT
CDR3: CASSLSSGMTDTQYF

V: TRBV28
J: TRBJ2-3
size: .
D: TRBD1
DNA: TGTGCCAGCAGTCCGTCTGGGACAGGGGATTTAAATACGCAGTATTTT
CDR3: CASSPSGTGDLNTQYF

V: TRBV7-8
J: TRBJ1-1
size: .
D: .
DNA: TGTGCCAGCAGCCCCCCAGGGCAAATTAGTACGGTGGCTTTCTTT
CDR3: CASSPPGQISTVAFF

V: TRBV28
J: TRBJ1-2
size: .
D: TRBD1
DNA: TGTGCCAGCAGCTTGGGGACAGGAGAAGACTATGGCTACACCTTC
CDR3: CASSLGTGEDYGYTF

V: TRBV11-1
J: TRBJ1-1
size: .
D: .
DNA: TGTGCCAGCAGCACACCCCAAAGCGGGGACACTGAAGCTTTCTTT
CDR3: CASSTPQSGDTEAFF

V: TRBV7-9
J: TRBJ2-7
size: .
D: .
DNA: TGTTCCAGCAGCTCCCGTCGAGAGGGTACCTACGAGCAGTACTTC
CDR3: CSSSSRREGTYEQYF

V: TRBV7-8
J: TRBJ1-4
size: .
D: .
DNA: TGTGCCAGCAGCCCGGGAGGGGCAGGGAAAGAAAAACTGTTTTTT
CDR3: CASSPGGAGKEKLFF

V: TRBV28
J: TRBJ2-5
size: .
D: TRBD1
DNA: TGTGCCAGCAGTTTATCATATCCGGGTGTCAAGGTACCAGACACCGACAGGGTTCAAGAGACCCAGTACTTC
CDR3: CASSLSYPGVKVPDTDRVQETQYF

V: TRBV28
J: TRBJ1-2
size: .
D: TRBD1
DNA: TGTGCCGTTGAGGATGCAGGGGGCAGTGGCTACACCTTC
CDR3: CAVEDAGGSGYTF

V: TRBV5-1
J: TRBJ2-1
size: .
D: TRBD2
DNA: TGCGCCAGCAGCTTGGGGACTAGCGGGAGTCAATACAATGAGCAGTTCTTC
CDR3: CASSLGTSGSQYNEQFF

V: TRBV7-6
J: TRBJ2-5
size: .
D: .
DNA: TGTGCCAGCAGCTTACCCCCGCGGAGCGGTAAAGAGACCCAGTACTTC
CDR3: CASSLPPRSGKETQYF

V: TRBV15
J: TRBJ2-1
size: .
D: TRBD1
DNA: TGTGCCACCAGCAGAGATCTATTGACAGGGCTTCGGGATGAGCAGTTCTTC
CDR3: CATSRDLLTGLRDEQFF

V: TRBV2
J: TRBJ2-3
size: few
D: .
DNA: TGTGCCAGCAGTGAATGGAGCGGATTGCTAGGTAGCACAGATACGCAGTATTTT
CDR3: CASSEWSGLLGSTDTQYF